This T cell receptor beta chain was documented in a study of T cell clones after liver transplantation (dated by TCRdb to the late 2010s). Notes on the research overall: The samples were obtained from ITN030ST, a randomized trial that attempted immunosuppression withdrawal within 2 years after liver transplantation. Subjects received no induction therapy and standard immunosuppression until randomization at 12-24 months post-transplant. Tolerance meant complete immunosuppression withdrawal for at least one year without liver enzymes rising beyond twice the upper limit of normal. Blood samples were collected pre-transplant, pre-randomization before withdrawal, and post-randomization after either full withdrawal or failed withdrawal. After a pre-transplant mixed lymphocyte reaction, TCRbeta sequencing was used to pinpoint donor-reactive T cell clones, which were subsequently tracked in post-transplant blood. Of the 8 liver transplant recipients making up the studied cohort, 3 were classified as tolerant and 5 as non-tolerant. Three of the eight recipients were HCV-positive; the others were transplanted for non-autoimmune, non-viral indications. Third party-reactive TCRbeta sequences from pre-transplant MLRs were also identified as an antigen-independent comparator for donor-reactive sequences. General findings and caveats noted by the study authors: Because allograft tissue specimens were not available, migration of donor-reactive T cells into the graft, rather than deletion, may have occurred. The conclusions were considered preliminary, being limited by small, heterogeneous patient numbers and non-standardized post-transplant time points. Low numbers of available donor cells limited the measurable donor-reactive repertoire in two subjects. The decline in donor-reactive sequences exceeded the decline in third party-reactive sequences, suggesting partial antigen-specific deletion that was unrelated to withdrawal success. In 5 of 8 subjects, circulating donor-reactive CD4 TCRbeta sequences decreased significantly after transplant, regardless of tolerance or HCV status. When repertoire turnover was taken into account, detection of donor-reactive sequences was significantly reduced in 7 of 8 subjects for CD4 and in 8 of 8 subjects for CD8.

CDR1 and CDR2 were assigned from the germline V gene as KGHSH and LQKENI. The CDR3 starts with the cysteine, ends with the phenylalanine, and has 14 residues. Only CDR3 DNA is held: 42 bases, read in frame from base 1. Germline trimming: 3 bases from V, 4 bases from J; junction bases outside gene matches: 5. High-throughput TCRbeta CDR3 sequencing of frozen genomic DNA was performed by immunoSEQ, including PCR amplification, mapping, bias correction and internal controls. The published analysis was carried out like this. Only productive rearrangements were retained, and each unique TCRbeta sequence was defined by its CDR3 nucleotide sequence together with its V and J gene. A sequence counted as donor-reactive only if the sequence showed at least 5-fold expansion in CFSE-low cells compared with unstimulated pre-transplant cells and had a frequency of at least 0.01%. To ensure at least 90% detection power, minimum frequency thresholds were set for each subject based on that subject's lowest-template unstimulated sample. Jensen-Shannon divergence between the top 1000 TCRbeta sequences post- versus pre-transplant served as the measure of repertoire turnover. Two-sided Fisher's exact tests were used to test for changes in the detection of donor-reactive sequences. TCRdb carries this immuneACCESS record with in-frame sequences only. Its versions omit some clonotypes, under half of them owing to an unresolved V gene in the studies checked, with the rest unexplained. Clone size and the V and J calls come from that table; the DNA yielded D and trimming. This sample gives 20,000 to 25,000 clones in total; approximately 95% of them show up just once. The ten largest clonotypes hold 25% of the sample.

This clone has only a few counts. Its antigen is still unknown. Per-nucleotide qualities are absent, and no much larger clonotype sits a single base away. Unstimulated PBMCs, after thawing, were stained for CD3, CD4 and CD8 and then FACS-sorted into CD3+CD4+ and CD3+CD8+ populations. Randomization to immunosuppression withdrawal applied to every one of the 8 studied subjects. The Qiagen DNeasy Blood and Tissue Kit was used for isolation of genomic DNA. The receptor was derived from a human patient who received a liver transplant. Where a transplant has occurred, the graft donor may have supplied some of the T cells. The source material was CD8+ T cells from blood, sampled less than 28 months after liver transplant. Here the chain combines TRBV18 and TRBJ1-1, with TRBD1 matching 7 junction bases. The DNA reads as follows: TGTGCCAGCTCACCTGACAGGGTTGGCACTGAAGCTTTCTTT. This encodes CASSPDRVGTEAFF.